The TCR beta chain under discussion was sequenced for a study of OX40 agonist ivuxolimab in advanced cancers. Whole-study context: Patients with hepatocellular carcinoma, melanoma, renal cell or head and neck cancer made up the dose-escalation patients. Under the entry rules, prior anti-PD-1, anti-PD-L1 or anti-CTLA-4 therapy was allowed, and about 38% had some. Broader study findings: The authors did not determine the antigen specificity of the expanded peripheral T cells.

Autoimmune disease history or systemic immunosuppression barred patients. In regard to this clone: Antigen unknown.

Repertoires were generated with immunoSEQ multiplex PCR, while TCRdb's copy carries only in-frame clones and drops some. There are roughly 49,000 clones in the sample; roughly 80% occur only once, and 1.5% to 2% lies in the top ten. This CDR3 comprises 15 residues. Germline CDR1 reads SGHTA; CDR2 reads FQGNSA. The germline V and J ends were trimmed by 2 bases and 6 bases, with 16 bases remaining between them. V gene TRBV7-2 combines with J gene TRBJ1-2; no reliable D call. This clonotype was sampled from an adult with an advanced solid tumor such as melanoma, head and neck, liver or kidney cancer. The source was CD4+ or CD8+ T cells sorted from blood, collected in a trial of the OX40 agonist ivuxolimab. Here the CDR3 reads CASSLHRITVDGYTF. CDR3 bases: TGTGCCAGCAGCTTACATAGAATAACGGTTGATGGCTACACCTTC.